This TCR beta chain was captured in a study of shared clonotypes between healthy human individuals. Study-wide background: Those who served as donors were two women and three men between the ages of 18 and 49.

The table lists this clone with a few counts. Antigen unknown. V shed 5 bases and J 4 bases; nucleotides not matched to a gene: 9. The CDR3 has 16 amino acids. Germline CDR1 is MDHEN and CDR2 is SYDVKM. The study's findings and limits: Clonotype sharing among the donors was expected to vary with sequencing depth.

Scientists sequenced DNA from unsorted PBMC on ten immunoSEQ deep assay plates. TCRdb's table, derived via immunoSEQ multiplex PCR, lists solely in-frame clones and lacks some. Of 490,000 or so clones listed, 70% to 85% were seen once; the top ten hold approximately 12%. Sequencing input: PBMCs. This sequence originates from a woman aged 40 to 50 in good health. Some clones in this sample may be carry-over from other donors' samples. The chain links TRBV28 to TRBJ2-3, with 10 bases identical to TRBD1. The CDR3 DNA reads TGTGCCAGCAGTCCAAATGACAGGGGGCGGGCAGATACGCAGTATTTT. This codes for CASSPNDRGRADTQYF. The full variable domain, with the rest looked up from reference TRBV28 and TRBJ2-3, is DVKVTQSSRYLVKRTGEKVFLECVQDMDHENMFWYRQDPGLGLRLIYFSYDVKMKEKGDIPEGYSVSREKKERFSLILESASTNQTSMYLCASSPNDRGRADTQYFGPGTRLTVL.